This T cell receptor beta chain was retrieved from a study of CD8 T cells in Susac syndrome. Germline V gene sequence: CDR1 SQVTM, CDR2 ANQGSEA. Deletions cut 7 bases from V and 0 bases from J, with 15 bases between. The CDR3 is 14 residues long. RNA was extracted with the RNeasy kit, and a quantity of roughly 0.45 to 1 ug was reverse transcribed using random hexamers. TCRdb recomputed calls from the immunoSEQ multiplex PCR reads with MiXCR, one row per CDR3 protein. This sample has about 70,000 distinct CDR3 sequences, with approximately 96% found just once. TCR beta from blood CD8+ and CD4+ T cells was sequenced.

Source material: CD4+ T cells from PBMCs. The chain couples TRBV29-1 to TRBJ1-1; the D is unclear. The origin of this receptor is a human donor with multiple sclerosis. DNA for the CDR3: TGCAGCGCTGCTTGGGCAGCTATGAACACTGAAGCTTTCTTT. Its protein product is CSAAWAAMNTEAFF.